This T cell receptor beta chain was identified during a study of blood T cell repertoires in COVID-19. The overall study: T cells, B-cell-depleted T cells, or PBMCs provided the cDNA or gDNA that served as material.

Seattle cases were enrolled at active infection and followed longitudinally. Authors' methods: Researchers report that nucleated cell counts were estimated from reference gene primer amplification. The repertoire was sequenced with immunoSEQ multiplex PCR; TCRdb's copy has only in-frame clones and lacks some. D and trimming were read from the DNA, whereas the V and J calls and clone size are those reported in that table. The data show over 150,000 clones, about 88% seen once. The material sequenced was peripheral blood. The receptor was isolated from a man aged 55 to 70 with COVID-19, enrolled during active disease.

The CDR3 DNA follows: TGTGCCAGTAGTATCCCCCGCGGTCAAAACTATGGCTACACCTTC. Amino acids: CASSIPRGQNYGYTF. This chain links TRBV19 with TRBJ1-2; no definite D call. The V gene lost 3 bases and the J gene lost 2 bases, with 13 bases spanning the gap. The CDR3 loop spans 15 amino acids. Germline V gene lookup returns CDR1 LNHDA and CDR2 SQIVND (reference sequence).